What follows is one T cell receptor beta chain and its context. Its antigen is as yet unknown. The source of the sample is a study of cytomegalovirus exposure and HLA in healthy donors. The germline V gene encodes CDR1 LNHNV and CDR2 YYDKDF (reference sequence). This CDR3 has 16 residues. V lost 1 base and J lost 6; bases outside the gene matches: 11. Primers for the PCR totalled 60 Vbeta and 13 Jbeta. Study processing details: Later, tens of millions of unique TCR beta chains were counted in an analysis, and roughly 11 million of them were shared. Generated by immunoSEQ multiplex PCR, the TCRdb table keeps only in-frame clones and is missing some. Clonal size and the V and J genes are those of that table, whereas D and trimming came from the DNA. Here the sample spans 96,000 or so clones, approximately 75% being singletons. General study results and limits: Sequence variants that were highly shared formed a cluster that was likely a sequencing artifact. Diagnosis of cytomegalovirus status made by the classifier reportedly showed high specificity and sensitivity. CMV antigen specificity of a few CMV-associated chains was confirmed in vitro.

V and J are TRBV15 and TRBJ1-2; 7 bases map to TRBD1. Sequenced material: PBMCs. The receptor was derived from a woman in her 70s in good health and CMV-seropositive. CDR3 nucleotides: TGTGCCACCAGCAGAGGGGCCGACAGGGTAAGAAATGGCTACACCTTC. Its protein is CATSRGADRVRNGYTF.